Listed below are T cell receptor beta chains from one sample, sequenced in a study of T cells after yellow fever vaccination. TCRdb used MiXCR to reprocess the 5' RACE reads, holding one entry per CDR3 protein. The sample contains 300,000 or so distinct CDR3 sequences, around 8.1% of which appear only once. This material consisted of PBMCs, taken about 49 days after the first yellow fever vaccination. These receptors all stem from a man aged 18 to 30 who received the YFV17D yellow fever vaccine. Each CDR3 is given with its conserved first and last residue. A D gene is named only where the DNA matches it firmly. Size values are once, few and many counts, or a class for expanded clones, and some rows have none.

>TRBJ2-3|-|TRBV11-1|TRBD2
CASTPISLTSGGKSTDTQYF
TGTGCCAGCACCCCGATTAGTCTGACTAGCGGGGGGAAAAGCACAGATACGCAGTATTTT
>TRBJ2-3|few|TRBV6-4|TRBD2
CASSDRGGDTDTQYF
TGTGCCAGCAGTGATCGGGGGGGGGACACAGATACGCAGTATTTT
>TRBJ2-3|-|TRBV5-1|-
CASSLGGGIFTDTQYF
TGCGCCAGCAGCTTGGGGGGGGGCATTTTCACAGATACGCAGTATTTT
>TRBJ2-2|few|TRBV12-3/TRBV12-4|TRBD1
CASSPLRGRTGELFF
TGTGCCAGCAGTCCCCTCAGGGGGCGGACCGGGGAGCTGTTTTTT
>TRBJ1-1|few|TRBV19|-
CASSMVPASKSEAFF
TGTGCCAGTAGTATGGTGCCAGCCAGTAAGTCTGAAGCTTTCTTT
>TRBJ2-7|few|TRBV5-1|-
CASSLDTGRLTEQYF
TGCGCCAGCAGCTTGGATACGGGACGGCTCACGGAGCAGTACTTC
>TRBJ2-2|-|TRBV10-3|TRBD2
CAISLGLAGNSGTGELFF
TGTGCCATCAGCCTCGGACTAGCGGGGAATTCGGGGACCGGGGAGCTGTTTTTT
>TRBJ2-1|-|TRBV20-1|-
CSARDGGYEQFF
TGCAGTGCTAGAGATGGCGGGTATGAGCAGTTCTTC
>TRBJ2-7|few|TRBV20-1|TRBD1
CSARRDRAYEQYF
TGCAGTGCTCGCCGGGACAGGGCCTACGAGCAGTACTTC
>TRBJ1-2|-|TRBV12-3/TRBV12-4|TRBD1
CASSLRGRGYTF
TGTGCCAGCAGTTTAAGGGGGCGTGGCTACACCTTC
>TRBJ2-7|few|TRBV7-2|-
CASSEDGYEQYF
TGTGCCAGCAGCGAGGACGGCTACGAGCAGTACTTC
>TRBJ2-5|-|TRBV7-2|-
CASSFGWRETQYF
TGTGCCAGCAGCTTCGGCTGGCGGGAGACCCAGTACTTC
>TRBJ2-5|few|TRBV15|-
CATSRDRVETQYF
TGTGCCACCAGCAGAGACAGGGTAGAGACCCAGTACTTC
>TRBJ2-7|many|TRBV12-3/TRBV12-4|TRBD1
CASSLGGSPGQGNF
TGTGCCAGCAGTTTGGGTGGCTCTCCCGGACAGGGGAACTTC
>TRBJ1-4|few|TRBV12-3/TRBV12-4|-
CASGPNWGSEKLFF
TGTGCCAGCGGACCAAACTGGGGTAGTGAAAAACTGTTTTTT
>TRBJ2-1|few|TRBV12-3/TRBV12-4|TRBD2
CASSDRSGAGDEQFF
TGTGCCAGCAGCGACCGCAGCGGGGCGGGGGATGAGCAGTTCTTC
>TRBJ2-7|many|TRBV5-1|TRBD1
CASSLEAGTGFEQYF
TGCGCCAGCAGCTTGGAGGCCGGGACAGGGTTCGAGCAGTACTTC
>TRBJ2-3|few|TRBV11-2|-
CASSDIVGWDTQYF
TGTGCCAGCAGCGACATCGTAGGTTGGGATACGCAGTATTTT
>TRBJ1-2|few|TRBV2|TRBD1
CASIPGVGRDRLRRRGYTF
TGTGCCAGCATCCCGGGGGTAGGACGGGACAGACTACGCCGCAGGGGCTACACCTTC
>TRBJ2-3|many|TRBV7-6|TRBD2
CASSRAGPGRNTQYF
TGTGCCAGCAGCCGAGCGGGACCAGGGAGAAATACGCAGTATTTT
>TRBJ1-6|few|TRBV7-9|-
CASSPAGSYNSPLHF
TGTGCCAGCAGCCCCGCCGGCTCCTATAATTCACCCCTCCACTTT
>TRBJ2-6|-|TRBV19|-
CASSGLTGANVLTF
TGTGCCAGCAGTGGGTTAACTGGGGCCAACGTCCTGACTTTC
>TRBJ2-2|few|TRBV12-3/TRBV12-4|TRBD2
CASSLTGGYDTGELFF
TGTGCCAGCAGTTTAACGGGGGGGTATGACACCGGGGAGCTGTTTTTT
>TRBJ2-7|-|TRBV19|TRBD2
CASTPRGDLSYEQYF
TGTGCCAGTACCCCACGGGGGGACCTCTCCTACGAGCAGTACTTC
>TRBJ2-5|-|TRBV20-1|TRBD1
CSAGAGGKETQYF
TGCAGTGCTGGGGCAGGGGGCAAGGAGACCCAGTACTTC
>TRBJ1-2|many|TRBV5-1|-
CASSLLWFGYTF
TGCGCCAGCAGCTTATTGTGGTTTGGCTACACCTTC
>TRBJ2-3|few|TRBV19|TRBD2
CASSIDPLAGGTDTQYF
TGTGCCAGTAGTATAGATCCCCTAGCGGGGGGAACAGATACGCAGTATTTT
>TRBJ2-4|few|TRBV7-2|-
CASSNEVTKNIQYF
TGTGCCAGCAGCAACGAAGTAACGAAAAACATTCAGTACTTC
>TRBJ1-4|-|TRBV9|TRBD1
CASSVGGGTVRNEKLFF
TGTGCCAGCAGCGTAGGGGGGGGGACAGTGAGAAATGAAAAACTGTTTTTT
>TRBJ2-1|few|TRBV7-8|-
CASSFPGYNEQFF
TGTGCCAGCAGCTTTCCAGGTTACAATGAGCAGTTCTTC
>TRBJ1-4|many|TRBV7-9|TRBD1
CASSSGDRDEKLFF
TGTGCCAGCAGCTCAGGGGACAGGGACGAAAAACTGTTTTTT
>TRBJ2-1|-|TRBV5-1|-
CASSLDGAPLANNEQFF
TGCGCCAGCAGCTTGGATGGAGCCCCCCTCGCTAACAATGAGCAGTTCTTC
>TRBJ1-5|few|TRBV7-2|-
CASSLNHNQPQHF
TGTGCCAGCAGCTTAAATCATAATCAGCCCCAGCATTTT
>TRBJ2-1|many|TRBV7-9|-
CASSLFEGRDEQFF
TGTGCCAGCAGCTTATTTGAGGGCAGGGATGAGCAGTTCTTC
>TRBJ2-2|few|TRBV4-3|-
CASSPPGARELFF
TGCGCCAGCAGCCCCCCGGGTGCCAGGGAGCTGTTTTTT
>TRBJ2-2|-|TRBV20-1|-
CSARDVTGAGELFF
TGCAGTGCTAGAGATGTGACAGGCGCCGGGGAGCTGTTTTTT
>TRBJ1-1|many|TRBV15|-
CATSRDIHTEAFF
TGTGCCACCAGCAGAGACATACACACTGAAGCTTTCTTT
>TRBJ1-1|few|TRBV20-1|-
CSARRHNEAFF
TGCAGTGCTAGAAGACACAATGAAGCTTTCTTT
>TRBJ1-5|-|TRBV3-1|-
CASSPMKNQPQHF
TGTGCCAGCAGCCCCATGAAGAATCAGCCCCAGCATTTT
>TRBJ2-1|-|TRBV5-1|TRBD1
CAGSPRQGRTYNEQFF
TGCGCCGGCAGCCCCCGACAGGGGAGGACCTACAATGAGCAGTTCTTC
>TRBJ2-3|few|TRBV12-3/TRBV12-4|TRBD2
CASSLLSGGPTDTQYF
TGTGCCAGCAGTTTATTAAGCGGGGGCCCCACAGATACGCAGTATTTT
>TRBJ2-3|-|TRBV30|TRBD2
CAWTRGGPDTQYF
TGTGCCTGGACGCGGGGGGGCCCAGATACGCAGTATTTT
>TRBJ2-1|few|TRBV7-2|TRBD2
CASSLRLAGGLGEQFF
TGTGCCAGCAGCTTAAGACTAGCGGGGGGGCTGGGTGAGCAGTTCTTC
>TRBJ2-5|-|TRBV6-6|-
CASILILETQYF
TGTGCCAGCATACTGATTTTAGAGACCCAGTACTTC
>TRBJ1-5|-|TRBV20-1|-
CSARVDPYSNQPQHF
TGCAGTGCTAGGGTGGACCCCTATTCCAATCAGCCCCAGCATTTT
>TRBJ2-5|-|TRBV20-1|TRBD2
CSATREGREETQYF
TGCAGTGCGACCCGGGAGGGGAGAGAAGAGACCCAGTACTTC
>TRBJ1-2|-|TRBV27|TRBD1
CASSLTPDRASNYGYTF
TGTGCCAGCAGTCTAACCCCGGACAGGGCCTCTAACTATGGCTACACCTTC
>TRBJ1-6|few|TRBV3-1|-
CASSRGDSNSPLHF
TGTGCCAGCAGCCGAGGAGACAGCAATTCACCCCTCCACTTT
>TRBJ2-5|once|TRBV5-1|-
CASSPQGVETQYF
TGCGCCAGCAGCCCCCAGGGAGTGGAGACCCAGTACTTC
>TRBJ1-1|-|TRBV20-1|-
CSARDRAGAANTEAFF
TGCAGTGCTAGAGATCGTGCAGGGGCCGCGAACACTGAGGCTTTCTTT
>TRBJ2-3|-|TRBV6-6|-
CASSYSHADTQYF
TGTGCCAGCAGTTACTCGCACGCAGATACGCAGTATTTT
>TRBJ1-1|-|TRBV7-2|TRBD1
CASSSRDSKTEAFF
TGTGCCAGCAGCTCGCGGGACAGCAAAACTGAAGCTTTCTTT